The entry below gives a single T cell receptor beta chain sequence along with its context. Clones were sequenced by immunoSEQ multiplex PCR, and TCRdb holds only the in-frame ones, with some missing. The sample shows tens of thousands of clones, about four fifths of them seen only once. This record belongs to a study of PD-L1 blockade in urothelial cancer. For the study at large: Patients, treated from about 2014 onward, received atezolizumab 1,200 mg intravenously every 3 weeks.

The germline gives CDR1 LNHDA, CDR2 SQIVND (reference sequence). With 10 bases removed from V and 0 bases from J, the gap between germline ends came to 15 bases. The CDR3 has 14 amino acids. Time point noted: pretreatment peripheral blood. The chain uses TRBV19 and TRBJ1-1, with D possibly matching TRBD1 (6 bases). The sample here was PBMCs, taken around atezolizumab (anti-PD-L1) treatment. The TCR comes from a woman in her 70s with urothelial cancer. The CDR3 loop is CATTLGQMNTEAFF. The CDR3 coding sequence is TGTGCCACTACGCTTGGACAGATGAACACTGAAGCTTTCTTT.